The source of this T cell receptor (beta chain) is a study of cytomegalovirus exposure and HLA in healthy donors. Study observations and caveats: The finding came from a later analysis; first-cohort TCR clusters tended to co-occur in the 130 or so validation repertoires. While the bulk of TCR sequences proved rare, some public TCRs turned up in many donors.

The CDR3 contains 16 residues. Trimming took 6 bases from V and 3 from J; bases not matched to a gene: 11. Germline CDR1 SGHTS, CDR2 YDEGEE. As to this clone: The antigen is unknown.

Here immunoSEQ multiplex PCR was the method, and the copy in TCRdb shows in-frame clones only, minus some. Among 150,000 to 170,000 clones listed, approximately 86% were seen once. The specimen was PBMCs. The receptor comes from a human donor in good health. The rearrangement joins TRBV5-8 to TRBJ2-3; the match to TRBD2 covers 9 bases. This chain's CDR3 is CASTPQGSGGTDTQYF. The DNA of the CDR3 is TGTGCCAGCACCCCCCAGGGTAGCGGGGGAACAGATACGCAGTATTTT.